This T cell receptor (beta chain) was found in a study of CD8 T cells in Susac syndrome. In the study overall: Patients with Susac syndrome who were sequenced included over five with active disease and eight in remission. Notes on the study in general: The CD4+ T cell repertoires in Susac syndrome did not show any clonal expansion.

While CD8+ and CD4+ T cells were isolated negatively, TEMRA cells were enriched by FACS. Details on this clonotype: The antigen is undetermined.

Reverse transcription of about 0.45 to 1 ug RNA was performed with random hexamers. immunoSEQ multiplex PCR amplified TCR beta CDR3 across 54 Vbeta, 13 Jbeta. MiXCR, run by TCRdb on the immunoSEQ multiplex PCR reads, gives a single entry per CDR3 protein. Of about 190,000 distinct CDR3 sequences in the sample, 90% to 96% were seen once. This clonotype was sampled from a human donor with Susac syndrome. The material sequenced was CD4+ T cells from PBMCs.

The CDR3 DNA sequence: TGTGCCAGCAGCCAAGAGGCGTTGACAGGGGAAAAGGGCTACACCTTC. This translates into CASSQEALTGEKGYTF. V usage is TRBV3-1 and J usage is TRBJ1-2; TRBD1 agrees at 8 bases. CDR3 size: 16 residues. Germline CDR1 reads LGHDT; CDR2 reads YNNKEL (reference sequence). Trimming removed 0 bases from V and 8 bases from J; junction bases left unmatched: 11. The full variable domain, with the rest looked up from reference TRBV3-1 and TRBJ1-2, is DTAVSQTPKYLVTQMGNDKSIKCEQNLGHDTMYWYKQDSKKFLKIMFSYNNKELIINETVPNRFSPKSPDKAHLNLHINSLELGDSAVYFCASSQEALTGEKGYTFGSGTRLTVV.